This is a list of T cell receptor beta chains from one sample in a study of OX40 agonist ivuxolimab in advanced cancers. Libraries were prepared by immunoSEQ multiplex PCR; TCRdb keeps only in-frame clonotypes and omits some of them. The data hold 65,000 to 75,000 clones, with about 85% observed a single time. The source was CD4+ or CD8+ T cells sorted from blood, collected in a trial of the OX40 agonist ivuxolimab. The source of these receptors is an adult with an advanced solid tumor such as melanoma, head and neck, liver or kidney cancer. Each CDR3 is given with its conserved first and last residue. The D gene is left open where the match is weak. Rows may omit the clone size; those that give it use once, few, many or a size class.

.,.,TRBJ1-6,TRBV28,CASSPSGELGSPLHF,TGTGCCAGCAGTCCTAGCGGGGAACTGGGTTCACCCCTCCACTTT
TRBD1,.,TRBJ2-7,TRBV28,CASNPPDRGPYEQYF,TGTGCCAGCAATCCGCCCGACAGGGGGCCGTACGAGCAGTACTTC
TRBD2,.,TRBJ2-5,TRBV7-2,CASSSGSYSGRETQYF,TGTGCCAGCAGCTCAGGGTCCTATAGCGGGAGAGAGACCCAGTACTTC
.,.,TRBJ2-7,TRBV2,CASNPGLRYEQYF,TGTGCCAGCAACCCGGGACTTCGCTACGAGCAGTACTTC
.,.,TRBJ1-1,TRBV19,CASSIRRRLNTEAFF,TGTGCCAGTAGTATAAGGAGGCGACTAAACACTGAAGCTTTCTTT
.,few,TRBJ2-5,TRBV2,CASSEARTGVWTQYF,TGTGCCAGCAGTGAAGCGCGTACAGGTGTATGGACCCAGTACTTC
TRBD2,once,TRBJ2-2,TRBV5-1,CASSLGGLAVANTGELFF,TGCGCCAGCAGCTTGGGGGGACTAGCGGTAGCGAACACCGGGGAGCTGTTTTTT
.,.,TRBJ2-3,TRBV5-1,CASSLGVAGSTDTQYF,TGCGCCAGCAGCTTGGGGGTCGCAGGGTCCACAGATACGCAGTATTTT
.,.,TRBJ1-2,TRBV21-1,CASSCLRTNYGYTF,TGTGCCAGCAGCTGCCTCAGGACCAACTATGGCTACACCTTC
TRBD1,.,TRBJ1-2,TRBV13,CASSLTRTGTYYGYTF,TGTGCCAGCAGCTTAACCCGGACAGGGACCTACTATGGCTACACCTTC
.,.,TRBJ2-5,TRBV28,CASSTGRQETQYF,TGTGCCAGCAGTACGGGGCGCCAAGAGACCCAGTACTTC
TRBD2,.,TRBJ2-4,TRBV30,CAWSVRGSRGGKNIQYF,TGTGCCTGGAGTGTACGCGGGTCCCGCGGGGGCAAAAACATTCAGTACTTC
.,.,TRBJ2-5,TRBV6-1,CASRRGQETQYF,TGTGCCAGTCGACGGGGTCAGGAGACCCAGTACTTC
.,.,TRBJ2-2,TRBV5-1,CASSLVAGNTGELFF,TGCGCCAGCAGCTTGGTGGCGGGGAACACCGGGGAGCTGTTTTTT
.,.,TRBJ2-3,TRBV11-3,CASSLRVAPDTQYF,TGTGCCAGCAGCTTAAGGGTAGCCCCAGATACGCAGTATTTT
.,.,TRBJ1-1,TRBV7-2,CASSVTGPGNTEAFF,TGTGCCAGCAGCGTTACGGGACCGGGAAACACTGAAGCTTTCTTT
TRBD2,few,TRBJ2-5,TRBV2,CASSTSGLVLETQYF,TGTGCCAGCAGTACCTCGGGACTAGTTCTGGAGACCCAGTACTTC
TRBD1,.,TRBJ2-3,TRBV4-1,CASSQGGSRGRGRNTQYF,TGCGCCAGCAGCCAAGGAGGGAGCCGGGGCAGGGGGCGAAATACGCAGTATTTT
TRBD1,.,TRBJ1-2,TRBV18,CASSPPEGAGGYTF,TGTGCCAGCTCACCACCCGAGGGGGCGGGTGGCTACACCTTC
.,.,TRBJ1-1,TRBV9,CASSVEARTEAFF,TGTGCCAGCAGCGTAGAGGCGAGGACTGAAGCTTTCTTT
.,once,TRBJ2-7,TRBV6-1,CASSEKIGLGSSYEQYF,TGTGCCAGCAGTGAAAAGATTGGGCTTGGCAGTTCCTACGAGCAGTACTTC
.,.,TRBJ1-3,TRBV19,CASTRGSFGNTIYF,TGTGCCAGTACTCGCGGCAGCTTCGGAAACACCATATATTTT
.,.,TRBJ1-5,TRBV10-3,CAISESQAGNQPQHF,TGTGCCATCAGTGAGAGTCAGGCCGGGAATCAGCCCCAGCATTTT
.,.,TRBJ2-3,TRBV9,CASSALGRDTQYF,TGTGCCAGCAGCGCCCTTGGCCGAGATACGCAGTATTTT
.,.,TRBJ2-7,TRBV5-1,CASSYRDTGREQYF,TGCGCCAGCAGCTACCGGGACACGGGACGCGAGCAGTACTTC